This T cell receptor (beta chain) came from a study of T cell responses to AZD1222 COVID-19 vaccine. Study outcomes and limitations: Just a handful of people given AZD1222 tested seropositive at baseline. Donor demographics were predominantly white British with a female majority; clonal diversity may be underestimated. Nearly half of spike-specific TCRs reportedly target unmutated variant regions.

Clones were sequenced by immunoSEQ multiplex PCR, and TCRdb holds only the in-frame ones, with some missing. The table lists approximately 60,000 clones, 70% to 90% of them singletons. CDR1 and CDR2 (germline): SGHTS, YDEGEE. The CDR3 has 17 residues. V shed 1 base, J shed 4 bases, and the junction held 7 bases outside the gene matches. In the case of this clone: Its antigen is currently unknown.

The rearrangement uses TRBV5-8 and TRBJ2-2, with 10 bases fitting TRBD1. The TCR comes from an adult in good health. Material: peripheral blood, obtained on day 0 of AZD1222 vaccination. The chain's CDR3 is CASSLWGTGAATGELFF. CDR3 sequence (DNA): TGTGCCAGCAGCTTGTGGGGGACAGGGGCGGCCACCGGGGAGCTGTTTTTT.